The 7 T cell receptor beta chains presented below share a single source sample, sequenced in a study of technical replicates of blood from a handful of donors. Sequencing was performed with immunoSEQ multiplex PCR; in TCRdb, only in-frame clones are kept and a portion is missing. The table includes over 55,000 clones, approximately 95% detected once. The specimen sequenced was PBMCs. Every receptor here comes from a human donor in good health. Some clones in this sample may be carry-over from other donors' samples.

The genes are TRBV30 and TRBJ1-2; the D gene is possibly TRBD1 (5 bases). The CDR3 is made up of 11 amino acids. From germline, CDR1 is GTSNPN and CDR2 SVGIG (reference sequence). Trimming stripped 3 bases from V and 4 bases from J, with 6 bases between. The DNA for the CDR3 is TGTGCCTGGAGCGGGGGCTATGGCTACACCTTC. Protein product: CAWSGGYGYTF.

This sequence joins TRBV7-9 and TRBJ2-6, with a weak D call TRBD2 (5 bases). This CDR3 spans 16 amino acids. The V end lost 1 base, the J end lost 2 bases, and 9 bases lay between the germline ends. Germline CDR1 is SEHNR and CDR2 is FQNEAQ (reference sequence). The CDR3 spells CASSLGAGAGANVLTF. The CDR3 bases are TGTGCCAGCAGCTTAGGGGCCGGGGCTGGGGCCAACGTCCTGACTTTC.

For the CDR3, the DNA is TGTGCCAGCAGAATGGGGGGACAGGGTGTCCGTTCACCCCTCCACTTT. This translates into CASRMGGQGVRSPLHF. J is TRBJ1-6 and V is TRBV28; TRBD1 matches 9 bases. The CDR3 is made up of 16 amino acids. In germline, CDR1 is MDHEN, CDR2 SYDVKM. Trimming removed 6 bases from V and 9 bases from J; junction bases left unmatched: 12.

The chain joins TRBV11-2 to TRBJ1-5, with 7 nucleotides matching TRBD1. Germline V gene sequence: CDR1 SGHAT, CDR2 FQNNGV. CDR3 length equals 12 residues. The J segment lost 11 bases and the V segment lost 5 bases, leaving 6 bases of the junction unmatched. As DNA, the CDR3 is TGTGCCAGCAGCCGCGACAGGGTAGCCCAGCATTTT. It encodes CASSRDRVAQHF.

A word on this clone: Other DNA sequences in the same sample also yield this CDR3. The chain is built from TRBV6-5 and TRBJ2-5; D possibly corresponds to TRBD2 (5 bases). The CDR3 extends over 15 amino acids. Trimming cost V 0 bases and J 1 base, with 9 bases left between them. CDR1 is MNHEY, CDR2 SVGAGI, per germline. The CDR3 loop is CASSYSRDRQETQYF. In nucleotides, the CDR3 is TGTGCCAGCAGTTACTCTCGGGATCGCCAAGAGACCCAGTACTTC.

The chain joins TRBV5-8 to TRBJ1-5; weak D call: TRBD1 (5 bases). The germline CDR1 and CDR2 sequences are SGHTS and YDEGEE. Trimming stripped 3 bases from V and 4 bases from J, with 14 bases between. The CDR3 consists of 15 residues. CDR3 sequence: CASSSSDSFNQPQHF. CDR3 bases: TGTGCCAGCAGCTCTTCTGACAGCTTTAATCAGCCCCAGCATTTT.

This clone occurred once. The CDR3 protein is CAVTLLGASPETQYF. Written as DNA, the CDR3 is TGTGCCGTCACTCTCCTCGGAGCTAGCCCGGAGACCCAGTACTTC. V and J are TRBV7-9 and TRBJ2-5; tentatively, D is TRBD2 (5 bases). The ends were cut back, 11 bases at V and 5 bases at J, with 24 bases in the middle. The germline V gene has CDR1 SEHNR and CDR2 FQNEAQ (reference sequence). This CDR3 spans 15 amino acids.